This passage covers 2 T cell receptor beta chains from one sample sequenced in a study of blood T cell repertoires in COVID-19. Clones were sequenced by immunoSEQ multiplex PCR, and TCRdb holds only the in-frame ones, with some missing. Here the sample spans some 250,000 clones, around 92% being singletons. Sequences were obtained from PBMCs or T cells enriched from blood (not recorded which). These TCRs come from a woman aged 25-40 years with acute COVID-19.

V gene TRBV5-1 combines with J gene TRBJ2-3, with TRBD1 identical over 7 bases. J gave up 2 bases and V 0 bases, and 6 bases lay outside the gene matches. Germline V CDR1 and CDR2: SGHRS, YFSETQ. This CDR3 is built from 16 residues. In DNA, the CDR3 is TGCGCCAGCAGCTTGGGCGCCGGGACAGACACAGATACGCAGTATTTT. It translates to CASSLGAGTDTDTQYF.

V and J are TRBV5-1 and TRBJ2-7, with 11 bases aligning to TRBD2. Losses at the gene ends were 8 bases for V and 3 bases for J; bases not matched to a gene: 13. Per germline, CDR1 SGHRS and CDR2 YFSETQ. The CDR3 contains 16 residues. The chain's CDR3 is CASGGSGGDTDYEQYF. The CDR3 DNA sequence: TGCGCCAGTGGTGGTAGCGGGGGGGATACGGACTACGAGCAGTACTTC. Variable domain in full (rest from reference TRBV5-1 and TRBJ2-7): KAGVTQTPRYLIKTRGQQVTLSCSPISGHRSVSWYQQTPGQGLQFLFEYFSETQRNKGNFPGRFSGRQFSNSRSEMNVSTLELGDSALYLCASGGSGGDTDYEQYFGPGTRLTVT.